What follows are 20 T cell receptor beta chains derived from one specimen sequenced in a study of T cells expressing NK-cell markers (dated by TCRdb to about 2020). The library was made by 5' RACE. The reads were generated on an Illumina HiSeq 2000. TCRdb reprocessed the sequencing reads and holds a single record per CDR3 protein sequence, with no DNA. This sample's clone table shows 200,000 to 300,000 distinct CDR3 sequences. The ten top clones hold roughly 4.2% of the sample. Material for sequencing was blood T cells: a sorted CD56 or NKG2C T cell subset, CD4+ or CD8+ T cells, or bulk PBMC T cells (not recorded which). These receptors were obtained from a woman between 18 and 75 years old in good health.

The rearrangement joins TRBV29-1 to TRBJ2-3; the TCRdb D gene call, TRBD2, has no DNA to confirm it. CDR3 size: 14 residues. Germline CDR1 is SQVTM and CDR2 is ANQGSEA. CDR3 in amino acids: CSVRRGVGTDTQYF.

The gene calls are TRBV29-1 and TRBJ2-3. The CDR3 consists of 14 residues. Looked up from germline, CDR1 is SQVTM and CDR2 is ANQGSEA. The CDR3 reads CSVEDLAITDTQYF.

This chain joins TRBV4-3 and TRBJ2-3; the TCRdb D gene call, TRBD2, has no DNA to confirm it. CDR1 LGHNA and CDR2 YSLEER come from the germline V gene. CDR3 length: 17 residues. The CDR3: CASSQGGLAFGTDTQYF.

The rearrangement links TRBV18 to TRBJ2-5; TCRdb selects TRBD1, and the lack of DNA leaves this call unchecked. The CDR3 is made up of 13 amino acids. Germline CDR1 KGHSH, CDR2 LQKENI. The chain's CDR3 is CASSTGTEETQYF.

The rearrangement uses TRBV20-1 and TRBJ2-5; TCRdb's D gene call, TRBD2, goes unchecked for lack of DNA. The CDR3 extends over 14 amino acids. From germline, CDR1 is DFQATT and CDR2 SNEGSKA (reference sequence). CDR3 sequence: CSASGGPLQETQYF.

The rearrangement joins TRBV20-1 to TRBJ2-3; TCRdb's assignment of TRBD2 cannot be checked, as there is no DNA. CDR1 is DFQATT, CDR2 SNEGSKA, per germline (reference sequence). CDR3 length: 14 amino acids. The CDR3 loop is CSARGRADTDTQYF.

This chain links TRBV27 with TRBJ2-5; TCRdb reports TRBD2, a call that lacks DNA to check it against. CDR1 MNHEY and CDR2 SMNVEV come from the germline V gene (reference sequence). This CDR3 spans 15 amino acids. The CDR3 spells CASSTGLAGGETQYF.

The chain links TRBV7-2 to TRBJ1-2; TCRdb names TRBD1, which stays unverified in the absence of DNA. Germline V gene sequence: CDR1 SGHTA, CDR2 FQGNSA. The CDR3 has 13 residues. CDR3 region: CASSSGSIRGYTF.

This chain links TRBV12-3 or TRBV12-4 with TRBJ2-7; without DNA, the TCRdb call of TRBD2 cannot be checked. The CDR3 loop spans 13 amino acids. The CDR3 reads CASSLGLASEQYF.

The rearrangement joins TRBV20-1 to TRBJ2-2; the D call of TRBD2 rests on TCRdb alone, since no DNA is present to check it. CDR3 length: 17 amino acids. From germline, CDR1 is DFQATT and CDR2 SNEGSKA (reference sequence). The CDR3 here is CSARSGRGLAGPGELFF.

The chain uses TRBV20-1 and TRBJ2-2; TCRdb designates TRBD2, a call that cannot be tested without DNA. The germline V gene encodes CDR1 DFQATT and CDR2 SNEGSKA (reference sequence). This CDR3 has 11 amino acids. The CDR3 loop reads CSARGGGELFF.

V is TRBV6-2 or TRBV6-3 and J is TRBJ2-7; without DNA, the TCRdb call of TRBD1 cannot be checked. Germline loops: CDR1 MNHEY, CDR2 SVGEGT. The CDR3 extends over 11 amino acids. The CDR3 here is CASSRAHEQYF.

J is TRBJ2-5 and V is TRBV7-6; the D gene TCRdb calls, TRBD2, cannot be checked with no DNA. The CDR3 is 16 residues long. Germline V gene lookup returns CDR1 SGHVS and CDR2 FNYEAQ. CDR3 region: CASSLATVQTQETQYF.

The CDR3 loop reads CASSFVRGSSGGYTF. The genes are TRBV7-2 and TRBJ1-2. The CDR3 has 15 residues. Per the germline V gene, CDR1 is SGHTA and CDR2 is FQGNSA.

The chain uses TRBV28 and TRBJ2-3; TCRdb lists TRBD1, though no DNA is available to test this call. The CDR3 extends over 14 amino acids. CDR1 MDHEN and CDR2 SYDVKM come from the germline V gene. The CDR3 loop reads CANSRDRGRDTQYF.

V usage is TRBV9 and J usage is TRBJ1-2; no DNA is available, so the TRBD1 call from TCRdb remains unchecked. The CDR3 sequence is 14 residues long. CDR1 and CDR2 from the germline V gene are SGDLS and YYNGEE. The CDR3 sequence is CASTRTGAIYGYTF.

The chain couples TRBV4-1 to TRBJ2-2; TCRdb gives TRBD2 as the D gene, but with no DNA this cannot be confirmed. The CDR3 has 17 amino acids. The germline gives CDR1 MGHRA, CDR2 YSYEKL. The CDR3 loop is CASSQRTGSKNTGELFF.

The V gene is TRBV5-4, the J gene TRBJ2-3; TCRdb picks TRBD1, but there is no DNA to check that call. Germline V gene sequence: CDR1 SGHNT, CDR2 YYREEE (reference sequence). The CDR3 is 15 residues long. CDR3 loop: CASSFRDRSTDTQYF.

The rearrangement links TRBV18 to TRBJ2-5; TCRdb gives TRBD2 as the D gene, but with no DNA this cannot be confirmed. Germline CDR1 reads KGHSH; CDR2 reads LQKENI. This CDR3 region has 14 residues. The CDR3 loop reads CASSPPESEETQYF.

The chain uses TRBV28 and TRBJ2-1; TCRdb returns TRBD2, unconfirmable since there is no DNA. The CDR3 loop spans 15 amino acids. CDR1 and CDR2 from the germline V gene are MDHEN and SYDVKM. This chain's CDR3 is CASSLLVAGAPEQFF.